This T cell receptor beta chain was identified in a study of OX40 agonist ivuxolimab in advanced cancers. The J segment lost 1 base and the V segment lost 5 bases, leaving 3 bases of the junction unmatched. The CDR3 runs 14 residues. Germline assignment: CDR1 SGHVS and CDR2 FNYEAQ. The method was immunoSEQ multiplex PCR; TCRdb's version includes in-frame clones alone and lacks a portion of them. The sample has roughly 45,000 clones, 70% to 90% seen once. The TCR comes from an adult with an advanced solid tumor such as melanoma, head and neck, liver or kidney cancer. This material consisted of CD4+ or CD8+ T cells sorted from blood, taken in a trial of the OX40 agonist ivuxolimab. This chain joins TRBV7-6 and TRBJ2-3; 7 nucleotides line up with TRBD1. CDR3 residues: CASSPQGGTDTQYF. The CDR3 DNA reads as TGTGCCAGCAGCCCCCAGGGGGGCACAGATACGCAGTATTTT.